These 27 T cell receptor beta chains were sequenced from one sample in a study of blood T cells in healthy people across ages. A second PCR of 7 to 11 cycles used a sample-barcoded 5' primer and a J-beta primer mix. MiXCR was run by TCRdb on the 5' RACE reads, yielding one entry per CDR3 protein. The sample contains roughly 2 million distinct CDR3 sequences, roughly 49% of which appear only once. The material sequenced was blood. The receptors here all came from a woman aged 40 to 50 in good health.

The chain is built from TRBV20-1 and TRBJ1-5, with 7 bases matching TRBD1. The CDR3 is made up of 15 amino acids. Germline V gene sequence: CDR1 DFQATT, CDR2 SNEGSKA (reference sequence). After removal of 6 bases from V and 4 bases from J, the junction contained 12 bases not matched to a gene. CDR3 DNA sequence: TGCAGTGCGAGGTGGCACAGGGGACGGAATCAGCCCCAGCATTTT. It specifies CSARWHRGRNQPQHF.

The V gene is TRBV20-1, the J gene TRBJ2-5; 9 bases match TRBD2. There are 13 residues in the CDR3. Trimming removed 3 bases from V and 4 bases from J; junction bases left unmatched: 3. CDR1 DFQATT and CDR2 SNEGSKA come from the germline V gene (reference sequence). CDR3 DNA: TGCAGTGCTAGCGGCGGGGGGGCAGAGACCCAGTACTTC. As protein: CSASGGGAETQYF.

J is TRBJ1-2 and V is TRBV15, with 7 bases lining up with TRBD1. Germline-derived CDR1 and CDR2 are LNHNV and YYDKDF (reference sequence). After removal of 3 bases from V and 3 bases from J, the junction contained 13 bases not matched to a gene. The CDR3 is made up of 17 amino acids. The DNA for the CDR3 is TGTGCCACCAGCAGCGGGGGGCGACAGGGCGTAGACTATGGCTACACCTTC. Its translation: CATSSGGRQGVDYGYTF. Combining the CDR3 with reference TRBV15 and TRBJ1-2 gives the whole variable domain DAMVIQNPRYQVTQFGKPVTLSCSQTLNHNVMYWYQQKSSQAPKLLFHYYDKDFNNEADTPDNFQSRRPNTSFCFLDIRSPGLGDTAMYLCATSSGGRQGVDYGYTFGSGTRLTVV.

The J gene is TRBJ2-7, the V gene TRBV27; 12 bases agree with TRBD1. V lost 6 bases to trimming and J lost 7 bases; unmatched junction nucleotides: 16. Germline assignment: CDR1 MNHEY and CDR2 SMNVEV (reference sequence). The CDR3 has 17 amino acids. This chain's CDR3 is CASSSIIGTGGLNEQYF. The CDR3 nucleotides read TGTGCCAGCAGCAGCATAATCGGGACAGGGGGCTTGAATGAGCAGTACTTC.

The CDR3 reads CASSYPPGDTQYF. In DNA form, the CDR3 reads TGTGCCAGCAGTTATCCGCCCGGGGATACGCAGTATTTT. The chain recombines TRBV27 with TRBJ2-3; no reliable D call. The CDR3 extends over 13 amino acids. Trimming removed 4 bases from V and 6 bases from J, with 11 bases in between. Germline CDR1 is MNHEY and CDR2 is SMNVEV (reference sequence).

The CDR3 sequence: CSAIRVGGHTDTQYF. Here the CDR3 DNA reads TGCAGCGCTATTCGGGTCGGGGGCCACACAGATACGCAGTATTTT. The V gene is TRBV29-1, the J gene TRBJ2-3, with D perhaps TRBD1 or TRBD2 (6 bases each). From germline, CDR1 is SQVTM and CDR2 ANQGSEA. The CDR3 is 15 amino acids. V shed 7 bases and J shed 2 bases, with 19 bases lying between them.

This clonotype was observed a few times. V gene TRBV5-1 combines with J gene TRBJ2-5; unclear D gene. Trimming took off 7 bases at V and 5 bases at J, with 18 bases between the two ends. Germline CDR1 is SGHRS and CDR2 is YFSETQ. This CDR3 is built from 14 residues. The CDR3 bases are TGCGCCAGCGGGTCTATTGACCATTCGGAGACCCAGTACTTC. This encodes CASGSIDHSETQYF. The full variable domain, with the rest looked up from reference TRBV5-1 and TRBJ2-5, is KAGVTQTPRYLIKTRGQQVTLSCSPISGHRSVSWYQQTPGQGLQFLFEYFSETQRNKGNFPGRFSGRQFSNSRSEMNVSTLELGDSALYLCASGSIDHSETQYFGPGTRLLVL.

CDR3 amino acids: CASSRRDRHSYEQYF. The CDR3 coding sequence is TGTGCCAGCAGCCGTAGGGACAGACACTCCTACGAGCAGTACTTC. The V gene is TRBV7-2, the J gene TRBJ2-7; 7 nucleotides match TRBD1. Trimming took 5 bases from V and 0 from J; bases not matched to a gene: 7. Looked up from germline, CDR1 is SGHTA and CDR2 is FQGNSA. The CDR3 consists of 15 residues.

V is TRBV27 and J is TRBJ2-7; D may be TRBD2 (6 bases). The CDR3 has 11 residues. CDR1 is MNHEY, CDR2 SMNVEV, per germline (reference sequence). Trimming removed 7 bases from V and 3 bases from J, with 7 bases in between. The CDR3 DNA reads as TGTGCCAGCAAGGACTACTACGAGCAGTACTTC. This translates into CASKDYYEQYF.

The J gene is TRBJ2-5, the V gene TRBV15; D may correspond to TRBD1 or TRBD2 (5 bases each). CDR1 is LNHNV, CDR2 YYDKDF, per germline (reference sequence). Trimming pared 8 bases from V and 11 bases from J, leaving 24 bases between. The CDR3 has 14 residues. The CDR3 nucleotides are TGTGCCACCTACGACAGACTATCAGTCAATGAGCAGTACTTC. This codes for CATYDRLSVNEQYF.

This rearrangement joins TRBV20-1 to TRBJ1-6; no firm D call. From germline, CDR1 is DFQATT and CDR2 SNEGSKA (reference sequence). This CDR3 has 16 amino acids. V lost 3 bases to trimming and J lost 0 bases, with 12 bases between them. The CDR3 bases are TGCAGTGCTAGTGGTGGAGCGAACTCCTATAATTCACCCCTCCACTTT. Translated, it gives CSASGGANSYNSPLHF.

This rearrangement joins TRBV4-2 to TRBJ1-2; TRBD1 might be the D (6 bases). This CDR3 spans 14 amino acids. V gave up 1 base and J gave up 10 bases, with 16 bases separating them. CDR1 is LGHNA, CDR2 YNFKEQ, per germline. The CDR3 is CASSQGIGQIYYTF. CDR3 coding DNA: TGTGCCAGCAGCCAAGGGATTGGACAGATTTACTACACCTTC.

This clonotype was counted only a few times. The rearrangement joins TRBV7-9 to TRBJ2-1; 8 bases map to TRBD2. Trimming took 6 bases from V and 7 from J; bases not matched to a gene: 8. Germline loops: CDR1 SEHNR, CDR2 FQNEAQ (reference sequence). The CDR3 totals 14 residues. The CDR3 DNA follows: TGTGCCAGCAGGGGACTAGTAATTGAGAATGAGCAGTTCTTC. It is translated as CASRGLVIENEQFF.

Many counts were recorded for this clonotype. The junction differs from germline at one of its ends, possibly a read error. This chain uses TRBV12-3 or TRBV12-4 with TRBJ2-7; TRBD2 agrees at 7 bases. The CDR3 loop spans 13 amino acids. CDR3 DNA sequence: TGTGCCAGCAGTCTAGCGGTCACCTACGAGCAGTACTTC. It specifies CASSLAVTYEQYF.

This chain connects TRBV9 to TRBJ2-7; D gene unclear. The CDR3 totals 13 residues. V was clipped by 1 base and J by 5 bases, with 10 bases between them. The germline V gene encodes CDR1 SGDLS and CDR2 YYNGEE. In DNA form, the CDR3 reads TGTGCCAGCAGCGTATGGGGAACGGACGAGCAGTACTTC. Its protein is CASSVWGTDEQYF.

Only a few counts were recorded for this clonotype. J is TRBJ1-1 and V is TRBV4-1; a weak D match, TRBD1 (5 bases). V gave up 0 bases and J gave up 10 bases, with 12 bases separating them. Looked up from germline, CDR1 is MGHRA and CDR2 is YSYEKL. This CDR3 is 13 amino acids long. The CDR3 DNA reads TGCGCCAGCAGCCAAGATCCGGGGCTCCCAGCTTTCTTT. Translation gives CASSQDPGLPAFF.

The chain employs TRBV7-9 and TRBJ2-5, with D perhaps assigned TRBD1 or TRBD2 (5 bases each). This CDR3 comprises 16 residues. V lost 10 bases and J 11 bases, leaving 32 bases between the germline ends. The germline V gene encodes CDR1 SEHNR and CDR2 FQNEAQ (reference sequence). In DNA form, the CDR3 reads TGTGCCACCTTACTCCTACAGGACGGGGTTGGGGATGAGCAGTACTTC. As protein: CATLLLQDGVGDEQYF.

There are a few counts of this clonotype. The J gene is TRBJ2-1, the V gene TRBV10-3; a possible D gene is TRBD1 (6 bases). V was pared by 10 bases and J by 0 bases, with 16 bases between. The CDR3 is 15 residues long. CDR1 is ENHRY and CDR2 is SYGVKD in the germline V gene. The CDR3 loop is CATRGDSGSYNEQFF. In DNA form, the CDR3 reads TGTGCCACCAGGGGAGATTCGGGCTCCTACAATGAGCAGTTCTTC.

This clonotype has only a few counts. The V and J genes are TRBV24-1 and TRBJ2-5; D gene ambiguous. CDR1 and CDR2 from the germline V gene are KGHDR and SFDVKD. Trimming cost V 3 bases and J 2 bases, with 12 bases left between them. The CDR3 is 15 amino acids. In DNA, the CDR3 is TGTGCCACCAGTGATATTTCGGCTCTGCAAGAGACCCAGTACTTC. Its translation is CATSDISALQETQYF.

The chain carries TRBV5-1 and TRBJ2-5; D uncertain. The CDR3 is made up of 16 amino acids. Germline V gene sequence: CDR1 SGHRS, CDR2 YFSETQ. The V gene lost 0 bases and the J gene lost 1 base, with 13 bases spanning the gap. The CDR3 DNA sequence: TGCGCCAGCAGCTTGGAAGGTGGTGGTGTCCAAGAGACCCAGTACTTC. Translating gives CASSLEGGGVQETQYF.

The V and J genes are TRBV6-2 or TRBV6-3 and TRBJ2-7; TRBD1 agrees at 7 bases. The CDR3 is made up of 17 amino acids. Germline V lookup: CDR1 MNHEY, CDR2 SVGEGT. V lost 0 bases to trimming and J lost 3 bases; unmatched junction nucleotides: 11. This chain's CDR3 is CASSYSILGQEFYEQYF. DNA of the CDR3: TGTGCCAGCAGTTACTCGATTCTAGGACAGGAGTTCTACGAGCAGTACTTC.

This clonotype was detected a few times. The V and J genes are TRBV7-2 and TRBJ1-2; 8 bases are a match to TRBD1. Germline lookup yields CDR1 SGHTA and CDR2 FQGNSA. J was trimmed by 3 bases and V by 5 bases; bases with no gene match: 5. The CDR3 totals 14 residues. The CDR3 spells CASSRKTGDYGYTF. CDR3 bases: TGTGCCAGCAGCCGAAAGACAGGGGACTATGGCTACACCTTC.

This clonotype was seen more than once but under ten times. The rearrangement links TRBV20-1 to TRBJ2-1; D perhaps matches TRBD1 (5 bases). The CDR3 runs 14 residues. Deletions cut 1 base from V and 1 base from J, with 8 bases between. Germline V gene data show CDR1 as DFQATT and CDR2 as SNEGSKA (reference sequence). CDR3 DNA: TGCAGTGCTAGAGGGCAGGGTTCCTACAATGAGCAGTTCTTC. This gives the protein CSARGQGSYNEQFF.

This clonotype was picked up a small number of times. The chain has TRBV13 and TRBJ2-7; 14 positions match TRBD2. There are 17 residues in the CDR3. Per germline, CDR1 PRHDT and CDR2 FYEKMQ (reference sequence). The junction had 14 bases not matched to a gene; V was cut back by 4 bases and J by 9 bases. This chain's CDR3 is CASSSLGLAGGYSGQYF. The CDR3, as DNA: TGTGCCAGCAGCTCCCTCGGACTAGCGGGGGGCTATTCTGGGCAGTACTTC.

This clonotype was counted a few times. This chain uses TRBV6-2 or TRBV6-3 with TRBJ2-1; 9 positions agree with TRBD1. V dropped 0 bases and J dropped 14; count of bases not matched to a gene: 14. The V gene's germline CDR1 is MNHEY and CDR2 SVGEGT. The length of the CDR3 is 16 residues. The CDR3: CASSYSPTGGYQTEFF. In nucleotides, the CDR3 is TGTGCCAGCAGTTACTCGCCGACAGGGGGGTATCAGACGGAGTTCTTC.

This chain uses TRBV7-2 with TRBJ2-4, with TRBD2 as a possible D gene (5 bases). The CDR3 length is 16 residues. The V gene's germline CDR1 is SGHTA and CDR2 FQGNSA. V was pared by 3 bases and J by 13 bases, with 25 bases between. This chain's CDR3 is CASSFPPGSLAAVQYF. The CDR3 DNA follows: TGTGCCAGCAGCTTCCCCCCGGGATCCTTGGCTGCAGTGCAGTACTTC.

This chain uses TRBV9 with TRBJ2-1, with a possible D match to TRBD1 (5 bases). Per the germline V gene, CDR1 is SGDLS and CDR2 is YYNGEE. CDR3 length: 13 residues. Trimming took 4 bases from V and 9 from J, leaving 14 bases between them. The chain's CDR3 is CASSPYPGFEQFF. DNA for the CDR3: TGTGCCAGCAGCCCTTACCCAGGGTTTGAGCAGTTCTTC.